The 27 T cell receptor beta chains presented below share a single source sample, sequenced in a study of T cell responses to AZD1222 COVID-19 vaccine. The repertoire was sequenced with immunoSEQ multiplex PCR; TCRdb's copy has only in-frame clones and lacks some. This table holds tens of thousands of clones, 85% to 90% found once. The source was peripheral blood, collected on day 0 of AZD1222 vaccination. Receptor source: an adult in good health.

This clone was seen a single time. The V call is TRBV7-8, the J call TRBJ1-1; D gene ambiguous. V was cut by 8 bases and J by 1 base, with 11 bases left in between. CDR1 is SGHVS, CDR2 FQNEAQ, per germline. CDR3 length equals 13 residues. DNA of the CDR3: TGTGCCAGCCGCGGAGCTTCGAACACTGAAGCTTTCTTT. This translates into CASRGASNTEAFF.

This rearrangement joins TRBV18 to TRBJ2-7; possibly TRBD2 for D (6 bases). The V and J ends lost 5 bases and 4 bases respectively, with 18 bases between them. The length of the CDR3 is 15 residues. CDR1 and CDR2 from the germline V gene are KGHSH and LQKENI. The CDR3 bases are TGTGCCAGCTCAGCGTCGGGCGGGAAAGGGTACGAGCAGTACTTC. Its protein product is CASSASGGKGYEQYF. Using reference TRBV18 and TRBJ2-7 for the parts outside the CDR3, the full variable domain is NAGVMQNPRHLVRRRGQEARLRCSPMKGHSHVYWYRQLPEEGLKFMVYLQKENIIDESGMPKERFSAEFPKEGPSILRIQQVVRGDSAAYFCASSASGGKGYEQYFGPGTRLTVT.

The chain recombines TRBV7-9 with TRBJ2-5, with D possibly TRBD2 on 5 matching bases. The CDR3 contains 15 residues. Germline V gene sequence: CDR1 SEHNR, CDR2 FQNEAQ (reference sequence). V lost 1 base and J 3 bases, leaving 12 bases between the germline ends. The CDR3 DNA reads TGTGCCAGCAGCTTAGGGATGGGGAGCGAAGAGACCCAGTACTTC. Its translation: CASSLGMGSEETQYF.

The V gene is TRBV4-1, the J gene TRBJ1-5; no clear D gene. The germline gives CDR1 MGHRA, CDR2 YSYEKL. With 0 bases removed from V and 6 bases from J, the gap between germline ends came to 9 bases. The CDR3 covers 14 residues. CDR3 protein: CASSQERVGQPQHF. In nucleotides, the CDR3 is TGCGCCAGCAGCCAAGAGAGGGTGGGTCAGCCCCAGCATTTT.

The V and J genes are TRBV4-2 and TRBJ2-7, with 7 bases fitting TRBD1. After removal of 0 bases from V and 7 bases from J, the junction contained 9 bases not matched to a gene. Germline CDR1 is LGHNA and CDR2 is YNFKEQ. The CDR3 loop spans 15 amino acids. This chain's CDR3 is CASSQEGGGFGEQYF. DNA for the CDR3: TGTGCCAGCAGCCAAGAAGGGGGCGGATTCGGAGAGCAGTACTTC.

The CDR3 DNA reads TGCAGCGTTGACAGGGGTGGGAGCACTGAAGCTTTCTTT. This translates into CSVDRGGSTEAFF. The rearrangement uses TRBV29-1 and TRBJ1-1; possible D gene TRBD1, 6 bases. V was pared by 3 bases and J by 4 bases, with 12 bases between. CDR1 and CDR2 from the germline V gene are SQVTM and ANQGSEA. This CDR3 spans 13 amino acids. Looking up the rest from reference TRBV29-1 and TRBJ1-1 gives the full variable domain: SAVISQKPSRDICQRGTSLTIQCQVDSQVTMMFWYRQQPGQSLTLIATANQGSEATYESGFVIDKFPISRPNLTFSTLTVSNMSPEDSSIYLCSVDRGGSTEAFFGQGTRLTVV.

This clone appeared a single time. V is TRBV29-1 and J is TRBJ1-2, with unresolved D. Between the trimmed V and J ends, which lost 5 bases and 7 bases, there was a span of 17 bases. Looked up from germline, CDR1 is SQVTM and CDR2 is ANQGSEA. The CDR3 has 13 residues. The CDR3 spells CSVRDPGMSGYTF. Written as DNA, the CDR3 is TGCAGCGTTCGCGATCCGGGAATGAGTGGCTACACCTTC.

This chain links TRBV5-1 with TRBJ2-2, with D perhaps given as TRBD1 or TRBD2 (5 bases each). CDR3 size: 17 residues. Trimming took off 4 bases at V and 5 bases at J, with 21 bases between the two ends. Germline CDR1 SGHRS, CDR2 YFSETQ. Here the CDR3 DNA reads TGCGCCAGCAGCCTATACTTCGTGGGGGACGGGACCGGGGAGCTGTTTTTT. Translation gives CASSLYFVGDGTGELFF.

This clone was seen once. This sequence joins TRBV9 and TRBJ1-2; D is unresolved. The CDR3 spans 13 residues. Trimming took 0 bases from V and 8 from J, leaving 11 bases between them. Germline CDR1 and CDR2: SGDLS and YYNGEE. The CDR3 nucleotides are TGTGCCAGCAGCGTAGTCCCGGGAGAGGGCTACACCTTC. This translates into CASSVVPGEGYTF.

The chain joins TRBV7-9 to TRBJ2-2; no clear D gene. Trimming took off 0 bases at V and 6 bases at J, with 5 bases between the two ends. Germline CDR1 SEHNR, CDR2 FQNEAQ (reference sequence). The CDR3 runs to 13 residues. The CDR3 DNA follows: TGTGCCAGCAGCTTAGCGGGTGCCGGGGAGCTGTTTTTT. It is translated as CASSLAGAGELFF.

The V and J genes are TRBV6-2 or TRBV6-3 and TRBJ2-7; 7 positions match TRBD1. The germline CDR1 and CDR2 sequences are MNHEY and SVGEGT. CDR3 length: 14 residues. V lost 2 bases to trimming and J lost 2 bases; unmatched junction nucleotides: 3. The CDR3 DNA reads TGTGCCAGCAGTTACCTGACAGGGACCTACGAGCAGTACTTC. It is translated as CASSYLTGTYEQYF.

The V and J genes are TRBV19 and TRBJ1-1; D remains unclear. CDR3 length equals 13 residues. Germline assignment: CDR1 LNHDA and CDR2 SQIVND (reference sequence). The V gene lost 5 bases and the J gene lost 7 bases, with 14 bases spanning the gap. CDR3 protein: CASSAQVPGEAFF. CDR3 bases: TGTGCCAGTAGTGCCCAGGTGCCAGGTGAAGCTTTCTTT.

Details on this clone: A read error may produce the germline difference seen at one junction end. The chain joins TRBV7-7 to TRBJ2-2; D is unclear. Germline loops: CDR1 SSHAT, CDR2 FNYEAQ (reference sequence). This CDR3 spans 15 amino acids. CDR3 nucleotides: TGTGCTAGCATGCCCGGTGTAGGGCAAACCGGGGAGCTGTTTTTT. Translation: CASMPGVGQTGELFF.

The rearrangement links TRBV20-1 to TRBJ2-5; D is unresolved. The CDR3 covers 11 residues. CDR1 and CDR2 (germline): DFQATT, SNEGSKA (reference sequence). Trimming cost V 3 bases and J 4 bases, with 6 bases left between them. This CDR3 is CSARLGETQYF. CDR3 in DNA: TGCAGTGCTAGGTTGGGAGAGACCCAGTACTTC.

This rearrangement joins TRBV5-1 to TRBJ1-1, with D perhaps matching TRBD1 (5 bases). The CDR3 totals 15 residues. Trimming removed 3 bases at V and 0 bases at J, with 12 bases between. CDR1 and CDR2 from the germline V gene are SGHRS and YFSETQ. The CDR3 DNA is TGCGCCAGCAGCTCCGGCGACAGTCTGAACACTGAAGCTTTCTTT. As protein: CASSSGDSLNTEAFF.

J is TRBJ1-5 and V is TRBV7-2; D call uncertain. V was trimmed by 2 bases and J by 9 bases, leaving 20 bases between them. The CDR3 spans 16 residues. CDR1 and CDR2 from the germline V gene are SGHTA and FQGNSA. CDR3 sequence (DNA): TGTGCCAGCAGCTTAAGGGTCGCCAGCTCTGACACGCCCCAGCATTTT. Translated, it gives CASSLRVASSDTPQHF.

The rearrangement uses TRBV29-1 and TRBJ2-7, with D uncertain. Trimming pared 4 bases from V and 4 bases from J, leaving 11 bases between. CDR1 and CDR2 (germline): SQVTM, ANQGSEA. CDR3 length: 12 residues. The CDR3 DNA follows: TGCAGCGTTGTTACTGGCCCTTACGAGCAGTACTTC. Translation: CSVVTGPYEQYF.

The chain has TRBV5-1 and TRBJ2-2, with D possibly TRBD1 on 6 matching bases. V lost 5 bases, J lost 7 bases, and 15 bases lay in between. CDR1 and CDR2 from the germline V gene are SGHRS and YFSETQ. The CDR3 loop spans 14 amino acids. CDR3 residues: CASSSHQGSGELFF. In nucleotides, the CDR3 is TGCGCCAGCAGTTCCCACCAGGGGAGCGGGGAGCTGTTTTTT.

V and J are TRBV7-2 and TRBJ1-3; no clear D. V dropped 5 bases and J dropped 0 bases, with 8 bases sitting between them. Germline V gene lookup returns CDR1 SGHTA and CDR2 FQGNSA. CDR3 length: 14 amino acids. The DNA of the CDR3 is TGTGCCAGCAGCCTCGGTCTCTCTGGAAACACCATATATTTT. Its protein is CASSLGLSGNTIYF.

This clone came up once. The chain recombines TRBV5-4 with TRBJ2-3; the match to TRBD2 covers 10 bases. The junction had 9 bases not matched to a gene; V was cut back by 0 bases and J by 2 bases. The CDR3 spans 18 residues. Germline V lookup: CDR1 SGHNT, CDR2 YYREEE (reference sequence). In nucleotides, the CDR3 is TGTGCCAGCAGCTTGGCCGGGGTAGCGGGGGGACACACAGATACGCAGTATTTT. Encoded protein: CASSLAGVAGGHTDTQYF.

This clone showed up just a few times. The chain joins TRBV19 to TRBJ2-3; D call uncertain. Between the trimmed V and J ends, which lost 6 bases and 6 bases, there was a span of 7 bases. There are 11 residues in the CDR3. CDR1 and CDR2 from the germline V gene are LNHDA and SQIVND (reference sequence). The CDR3: CASSSSDTQYF. The CDR3, as DNA: TGTGCCAGTAGCTCCTCGGATACGCAGTATTTT.

The gene calls are TRBV7-9 and TRBJ1-4, with D unresolved. CDR3 size: 15 residues. Germline V gene data show CDR1 as SEHNR and CDR2 as FQNEAQ (reference sequence). The germline V and J ends were trimmed by 1 base and 5 bases, with 11 bases remaining between them. The CDR3 nucleotides are TGTGCCAGCAGCTTAGGAGGTGTCCAGAATGAAAAACTGTTTTTT. The encoded protein is CASSLGGVQNEKLFF. Filled out from reference TRBV7-9 and TRBJ1-4, the complete variable domain reads DTGVSQNPRHKITKRGQNVTFRCDPISEHNRLYWYRQTLGQGPEFLTYFQNEAQLEKSRLLSDRFSAERPKGSFSTLEIQRTEQGDSAMYLCASSLGGVQNEKLFFGSGTQLSVL.

The J gene is TRBJ1-1, the V gene TRBV5-1, with D perhaps TRBD1 (6 bases). CDR1 and CDR2 from the germline V gene are SGHRS and YFSETQ. This CDR3 is built from 13 residues. V lost 4 bases, J lost 4 bases, and 11 bases lay in between. This CDR3 reads CASSQQGITEAFF. The DNA of the CDR3 is TGCGCCAGCAGCCAACAGGGAATCACTGAAGCTTTCTTT.

The rearrangement links TRBV3-1 (or the pseudogene TRBV3-2) to TRBJ2-5; possibly TRBD2 for D (6 bases). V was trimmed by 1 base and J by 9 bases, leaving 21 bases between them. Germline lookup yields CDR1 LGHDT and CDR2 YNNKEL (reference sequence). The CDR3 is 16 amino acids. The DNA of the CDR3 is TGTGCCAGCAGCCAAGTATCTAGGAGGGCCCATGCCCCCCAGTACTTC. Its protein is CASSQVSRRAHAPQYF.

The chain employs TRBV19 and TRBJ1-1, with TRBD1 matching over 9 bases. Germline V gives CDR1 LNHDA, CDR2 SQIVND (reference sequence). The CDR3 has 17 residues. V was clipped by 7 bases and J by 2 bases; unmatched bases: 14. The CDR3 coding sequence is TGTGCCAGTAACGGCGTTCTAGGGGACAGGGAAAACACTGAAGCTTTCTTT. Translated: CASNGVLGDRENTEAFF.

V and J are TRBV29-1 and TRBJ2-7; D is uncertain. CDR1 and CDR2 from the germline V gene are SQVTM and ANQGSEA. CDR3 length: 11 amino acids. V lost 5 bases, J lost 0 bases, and 5 bases lay in between. CDR3 in DNA: TGCAGCGTTACCAGCTCCTACGAGCAGTACTTC. Residues: CSVTSSYEQYF.

This rearrangement joins TRBV15 to TRBJ1-4; D might be TRBD1 (6 bases). CDR1 LNHNV and CDR2 YYDKDF come from the germline V gene (reference sequence). This CDR3 region has 17 residues. V was cut by 0 bases and J by 4 bases, with 15 bases left in between. CDR3 DNA: TGTGCCACCAGCAGAGATACGGCAAGGGGGTTTAATGAAAAACTGTTTTTT. It codes for CATSRDTARGFNEKLFF.